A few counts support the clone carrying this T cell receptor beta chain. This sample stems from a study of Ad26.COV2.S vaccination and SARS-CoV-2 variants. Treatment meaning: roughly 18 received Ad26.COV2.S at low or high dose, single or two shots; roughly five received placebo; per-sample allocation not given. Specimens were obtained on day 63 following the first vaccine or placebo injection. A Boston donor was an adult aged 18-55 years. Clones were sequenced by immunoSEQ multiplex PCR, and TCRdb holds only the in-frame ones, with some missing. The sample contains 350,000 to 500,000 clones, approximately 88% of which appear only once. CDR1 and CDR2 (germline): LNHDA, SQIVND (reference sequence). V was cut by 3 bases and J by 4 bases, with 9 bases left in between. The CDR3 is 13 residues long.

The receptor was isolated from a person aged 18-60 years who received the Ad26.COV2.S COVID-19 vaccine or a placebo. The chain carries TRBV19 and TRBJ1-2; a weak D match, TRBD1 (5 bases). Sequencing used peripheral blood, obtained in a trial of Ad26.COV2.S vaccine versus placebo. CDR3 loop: CASSIDQGYGYTF. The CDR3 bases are TGTGCCAGTAGTATTGACCAGGGCTATGGCTACACCTTC.